A selection of T cell receptor beta chains follows, all from one sample in a study of blood T cell repertoires in COVID-19. Sequenced by immunoSEQ multiplex PCR; TCRdb stores in-frame clones only, minus some. The repertoire holds tens of thousands of clones, with approximately 90% as singletons. Sequencing was carried out using peripheral blood. All receptors derive from a human donor with active COVID-19. The donor label of this sample is uncertain. Both conserved end residues are part of each CDR3. The D gene is left open where the match is weak. The size field is filled for only some rows; it gives once, few, many or a size class.

v_call	d_call	j_call	clone_size	cdr3_aa	cdr3_nt
TRBV13	.	TRBJ1-2	.	CASSPIDQGGYTF	TGTGCCAGCAGCCCGATTGATCAGGGTGGCTACACCTTC
TRBV5-1	TRBD2	TRBJ2-1	.	CASSLKVAGGSGEQFF	TGCGCCAGCAGCTTGAAGGTAGCGGGGGGATCAGGTGAGCAGTTCTTC
TRBV2	.	TRBJ1-2	.	CASNIGDSANYGYTF	TGTGCCAGCAACATAGGTGACAGCGCTAACTATGGCTACACCTTC
TRBV10-2	TRBD2	TRBJ2-2	once	CASSETGGRTGELFF	TGCGCCAGCAGTGAGACGGGGGGGCGCACCGGGGAGCTGTTTTTT
TRBV15	TRBD2	TRBJ2-3	.	CATSRGFGSGIATDTQYF	TGTGCCACCAGCAGAGGATTTGGTAGCGGGATTGCGACAGATACGCAGTATTTT
TRBV6-2/TRBV6-3	.	TRBJ1-1	.	CASSPRGGNTEAFF	TGTGCCAGCAGCCCTAGGGGGGGAAACACTGAAGCTTTCTTT
TRBV11-2	TRBD1	TRBJ1-2	.	CASSLTQGAFSDYGYTF	TGTGCCAGCAGCTTAACCCAGGGGGCGTTTTCTGACTATGGCTACACCTTC
TRBV7-8	TRBD1	TRBJ2-7	once	CASSPVGQGAYEQYF	TGTGCCAGCAGCCCAGTTGGACAGGGGGCCTACGAGCAGTACTTC
TRBV7-2	.	TRBJ2-1	.	CASSHDRNEQFF	TGTGCCAGCAGCCATGACAGGAATGAGCAGTTCTTC
TRBV5-1	TRBD1	TRBJ2-3	.	CASSPRGQDTDTQYF	TGCGCCAGCAGCCCCCGCGGACAGGACACAGATACGCAGTATTTT
TRBV10-3	.	TRBJ1-4	.	CASKDSTLVEKLFF	TGTGCCAGCAAGGACAGCACTTTAGTCGAAAAACTGTTTTTT
TRBV11-1	TRBD2	TRBJ2-7	.	CASSSGAAGGYEQYF	TGTGCCAGCAGCTCAGGGGCAGCGGGGGGTTACGAGCAGTACTTC
TRBV24-1	.	TRBJ2-7	.	CATIRGQLLRFEQYF	TGTGCCACCATTCGTGGACAGTTGCTGCGATTTGAGCAGTACTTC
TRBV5-4	TRBD2	TRBJ2-3	once	CASSLNVLAGDYLSTDTQYF	TGTGCCAGCAGCTTAAACGTACTAGCGGGAGACTACTTAAGCACAGATACGCAGTATTTT
TRBV27	.	TRBJ1-5	.	CASSYFSGGKDLGNQPQHF	TGTGCCAGCAGTTATTTTTCGGGAGGGAAAGATTTGGGCAATCAGCCCCAGCATTTT
TRBV2	.	TRBJ2-6	.	CASSEALGWANVLTF	TGTGCCAGCAGTGAAGCATTGGGCTGGGCCAACGTCCTGACTTTC
TRBV9	.	TRBJ2-7	.	CASSGDTYEQYF	TGTGCCAGCAGCGGGGACACCTACGAGCAGTACTTC
TRBV4-2	TRBD2	TRBJ2-5	.	CASSQEWSGGAETQYF	TGTGCCAGCAGCCAAGAGTGGAGCGGGGGGGCGGAGACCCAGTACTTC
TRBV11-2	TRBD1	TRBJ1-4	.	CASSVRGLTNEKLFF	TGTGCCAGCAGCGTTAGGGGGCTCACTAATGAAAAACTGTTTTTT
TRBV6-2/TRBV6-3	TRBD1	TRBJ1-6	.	CASSRTGLGGNSPLHF	TGTGCCAGCAGCCGGACAGGATTAGGTGGTAATTCACCCCTCCACTTT
TRBV7-3	.	TRBJ2-7	.	CASSPVRGTYEQYF	TGTGCCAGCAGCCCCGTGCGGGGAACCTACGAGCAGTACTTC
TRBV19	.	TRBJ1-5	.	CASSTPSRGNNQPQHF	TGTGCCAGTAGTACCCCTTCCAGGGGAAATAATCAGCCCCAGCATTTT
TRBV4-1	TRBD1	TRBJ2-3	.	CASSQDQGADTQYF	TGCGCCAGCAGCCAAGATCAGGGGGCAGATACGCAGTATTTT
TRBV7-8	.	TRBJ2-3	.	CASSPHGSDTQYF	TGTGCCAGCAGCCCCCACGGTTCGGATACGCAGTATTTT
TRBV10-1	.	TRBJ2-7	.	CASSGRGTVQSYEQYF	TGCGCCAGCAGTGGAAGGGGGACCGTTCAATCCTACGAGCAGTACTTC
TRBV2	.	TRBJ1-6	.	CASSEAANYNSPLHF	TGTGCCAGCAGTGAGGCGGCGAATTATAATTCACCCCTCCACTTT
TRBV2	TRBD1	TRBJ1-1	.	CASTSPGGLNTEAFF	TGTGCCAGCACCTCCCCAGGGGGCCTGAACACTGAAGCTTTCTTT